The following is a TCR beta chain sequence with its context. A few counts support this clonotype. The target of this receptor is not known. No much larger clone exists at a distance of one base, and base qualities are not known. Reading the germline V gene (reference sequence) gives CDR1 DFQATT and CDR2 SNEGSKA. V and J lose 5 bases and 2 bases, and a span of 4 bases separates them. Measured from the cysteine to the phenylalanine, the CDR3 is 12 residues long. Of the read, only the CDR3 DNA is kept; its 36 bases are in frame from base 1. To demonstrate the VDJtools post-analysis software, TCR beta repertoires were profiled from the peripheral blood of some 12 young patients with multiple sclerosis. Multiple sclerosis patients were children and adolescents aged 6 to 15 years. Preparation of the library involved PCR. Instrument used: Illumina HiSeq 2500. Unique molecular identifiers were incorporated into TCR beta cDNA libraries to reduce PCR and sequencing biases. Some 500,000 cDNA molecules were obtained per 1 to 10 million input T cells, so each molecule approximated one T cell. The patient libraries were prepared and sequenced using the same protocol as the earlier healthy control dataset. Within a given batch, samples were prepared together, multiplexed and sequenced on the same HiSeq lane. Regarding the original processing steps: Raw barcoded reads were processed with MIGEC, and single-read molecular identifier groups were discarded before consensus assembly and CDR3 extraction. VDJtools was used for post-analysis of the clonotype tables, and diversity was normalized by down-sampling every dataset to the size of the smallest sample. In repertoire overlap clustering, CDR3 amino acid sequences, but not nucleotide sequences, were matched to correct batch-related cross-sample contamination. TCRdb trimmed the raw reads at Q25, called clones with MiXCR and kept productive beta chains. Rows are unified per CDR3 protein, each entry keeping the most common DNA and genes. None of the V and J calls come from the authors' own analysis; TCRdb made them. This sample comprises more than 450,000 distinct CDR3 sequences, around a third of them detected only once. 4.5% to 7.5% of the sample comes from the top ten.

The record originates from a study of post-analysis software for immune sequencing data (dated by TCRdb to the mid-2010s). For context, the study as a whole: Disease courses on record covered relapsing-remitting, secondary progressive and progressive-relapsing multiple sclerosis, though some patients had no subtype annotation. A subset of samples was prepared in parallel using single-end sample barcoding, then pooled and co-amplified after Illumina adapter ligation. The patient repertoires were compared against approximately eleven previously published healthy control repertoires obtained from donors aged about 6 to 26 years.

Beyond this particular receptor, the publication reports: The control group was slightly older than the multiple sclerosis patient group. Direct clustering with F measure revealed strong co-clustering of samples prepared in the same batch, which led to a batch-effect correction. Normalized Chao1 diversity was significantly lower in multiple sclerosis patients than controls, suggesting substantial peripheral T-cell clonal expansion. Significantly higher frequencies in patients than in controls were found for five TRBV segments, including TRBV5-6, TRBV5-1 and TRBV20-1.

The sequence was obtained from a girl younger than 18 with multiple sclerosis. The source material was blood. Here the chain combines TRBV20-1 and TRBJ2-6, with no D gene named confidently. The sequenced DNA: TGCAGTGCTTTCGCTGGGGCCAACGTCCTGACTTTC. Its translation reads: CSAFAGANVLTF.